This T cell receptor beta chain appears in the sequencing data of a study of identical twins. With respect to this clonotype: Antigen: not known.

Each cDNA held unique molecular identifiers, and template switching gave it a universal primer site. TCRdb re-called the 5' RACE reads through MiXCR, storing one row per CDR3 protein. This table holds approximately 680,000 distinct CDR3 sequences, roughly 7.1% found once. Trimming removed 4 bases from V and 0 bases from J, with 12 bases in between. Per the germline V gene, CDR1 is LGHDT and CDR2 is YNNKEL (reference sequence). The CDR3 has 15 amino acids. Healthy Caucasian individuals made up all the donors. Findings and caveats of the study: Models, which agreed with sharing between unrelated individuals, nonetheless underestimated the out-of-frame TCR alpha sharing seen in monozygotic twins. Zero-insertion analyses were open to partial confounding by invariant MAIT and iNKT cells.

The sample was also reused in another study, on yellow fever vaccine responses in identical twins.

Sequences were obtained from PBMCs. This sequence joins TRBV3-1 and TRBJ1-1; D is perhaps TRBD1 (6 bases). This TCR was sampled from a woman aged 18-30 years in good health. The CDR3 bases are TGTGCCAGCAGCCGCGCAGGGGCGATGAACACTGAAGCTTTCTTT. It translates to CASSRAGAMNTEAFF.